A single sample gave rise to the 19 T cell receptor beta chains below, sequenced in a study of blood T cell repertoires in COVID-19. The method was immunoSEQ multiplex PCR; TCRdb's version includes in-frame clones alone and lacks a portion of them. Here the sample spans 150,000 to 200,000 clones, roughly 76% being singletons. The specimen was peripheral blood. These TCRs come from a woman at least 80 years old with COVID-19, enrolled during active disease.

In its sample, this clone was seen once. The chain employs TRBV3-1 (or the pseudogene TRBV3-2) and TRBJ1-2; D is ambiguous. CDR1 and CDR2 (germline): LGHDT, YNNKEL (reference sequence). Between the trimmed V and J ends, which lost 4 bases and 2 bases, there was a span of 5 bases. The CDR3 spans 12 residues. The DNA for the CDR3 is TGTGCCAGCAGCCGAGGGAACTATGGCTACACCTTC. Amino acid sequence: CASSRGNYGYTF.

The V call is TRBV6-5, the J call TRBJ2-7; weak D call: TRBD2 (5 bases). The CDR3 loop spans 12 amino acids. Germline-derived CDR1 and CDR2 are MNHEY and SVGAGI. V lost 10 bases and J lost 2, with 12 bases in between. In DNA form, the CDR3 reads TGTGCCACCATCTCGGGAACCTACGAGCAGTACTTC. This encodes CATISGTYEQYF.

This chain connects TRBV5-1 to TRBJ2-5, with TRBD2 matching 16 bases. V shed 4 bases, J shed 1 base, and the junction held 10 bases outside the gene matches. CDR1 and CDR2 (germline): SGHRS, YFSETQ. There are 19 residues in the CDR3. Written as DNA, the CDR3 is TGCGCCAGCAGCACGGGACTAGCGGGAGGGAAAGGGCCCCAAGAGACCCAGTACTTC. Translating it yields CASSTGLAGGKGPQETQYF.

This rearrangement joins TRBV5-1 to TRBJ1-3; 9 nucleotides line up with TRBD1. Trimming at V came to 3 bases and at J to 2 bases, leaving 6 bases not matched to a gene. CDR3 length equals 16 residues. CDR1 is SGHRS, CDR2 YFSETQ, per germline. CDR3 in amino acids: CASSWGDRAAGNTIYF. Written as DNA, the CDR3 is TGCGCCAGCAGCTGGGGGGACAGGGCGGCTGGAAACACCATATATTTT.

The gene calls are TRBV5-1 and TRBJ2-2; a weak D match, TRBD2 (6 bases). With 6 bases removed from V and 5 bases from J, the gap between germline ends came to 14 bases. Germline assignment: CDR1 SGHRS and CDR2 YFSETQ. The CDR3 is made up of 14 amino acids. The CDR3 spells CASKSGQETGELFF. The DNA of the CDR3 is TGCGCCAGCAAAAGCGGGCAGGAGACCGGGGAGCTGTTTTTT. Full variable domain (remainder filled in from reference TRBV5-1 and TRBJ2-2): KAGVTQTPRYLIKTRGQQVTLSCSPISGHRSVSWYQQTPGQGLQFLFEYFSETQRNKGNFPGRFSGRQFSNSRSEMNVSTLELGDSALYLCASKSGQETGELFFGEGSRLTVL.

This chain links TRBV15 with TRBJ2-5, with 8 bases fitting TRBD1. The V gene's germline CDR1 is LNHNV and CDR2 YYDKDF (reference sequence). V gave up 1 base and J gave up 2 bases; unmatched junction bases: 6. CDR3 size: 16 residues. CDR3 amino acids: CATSRGIGTGQETQYF. CDR3 nucleotides: TGTGCCACCAGCAGAGGGATTGGGACAGGACAAGAGACCCAGTACTTC.

This rearrangement joins TRBV11-2 to TRBJ2-3; 12 nucleotides align to TRBD2. J lost 0 bases, V lost 0 bases, and 7 bases had no gene match. The CDR3 covers 19 residues. Germline lookup yields CDR1 SGHAT and CDR2 FQNNGV. The CDR3: CASSLDVTSGSLSTDTQYF. The CDR3 nucleotides are TGTGCCAGCAGCTTAGATGTGACTAGCGGGAGCCTTAGCACAGATACGCAGTATTTT. The whole variable domain, filled in from reference TRBV11-2 and TRBJ2-3, reads EAGVAQSPRYKIIEKRQSVAFWCNPISGHATLYWYQQILGQGPKLLIQFQNNGVVDDSQLPKDRFSAERLKGVDSTLKIQPAKLEDSAVYLCASSLDVTSGSLSTDTQYFGPGTRLTVL.

The J gene is TRBJ2-7, the V gene TRBV29-1; TRBD2 aligns across 15 bases. Germline trimming cut 6 bases from V and 5 bases from J; bases unmatched to any gene: 8. The CDR3 has 15 amino acids. The germline gives CDR1 SQVTM, CDR2 ANQGSEA. Here the CDR3 reads CSVDGLAGGPDEQYF. For the CDR3, the DNA is TGCAGCGTAGATGGACTAGCGGGAGGGCCAGACGAGCAGTACTTC.

The gene calls are TRBV6-5 and TRBJ1-1, with TRBD1 matching 10 bases. The CDR3 is made up of 16 amino acids. Germline V gene data show CDR1 as MNHEY and CDR2 as SVGAGI. The V segment lost 4 bases and the J segment 5 bases; nucleotides outside the gene matches: 10. The CDR3 DNA reads as TGTGCCAGCAGTTCCCCCGGACAGGGGGGGGGAACTGAAGCTTTCTTT. As protein: CASSSPGQGGGTEAFF.

The V call is TRBV6-1, the J call TRBJ1-1, with D perhaps matching TRBD1 (5 bases). Germline V CDR1 and CDR2: MNHNS, SASEGT. This CDR3 spans 12 amino acids. V lost 2 bases and J lost 11, with 12 bases in between. The CDR3 loop reads CASSEYSPGAFF. DNA for the CDR3: TGTGCCAGCAGTGAATACAGTCCAGGGGCTTTCTTT.

V usage is TRBV9 and J usage is TRBJ2-7; 10 nucleotides align to TRBD2. Per the germline V gene, CDR1 is SGDLS and CDR2 is YYNGEE. The junction had 14 bases not matched to a gene; V was cut back by 0 bases and J by 5 bases. CDR3 length: 18 residues. DNA for the CDR3: TGTGCCAGCAGCGTAGAGGAGGCTAGCGGGAGTTTAAGGAACGAGCAGTACTTC. It is translated as CASSVEEASGSLRNEQYF.

As DNA, the CDR3 is TGTGCCAGCAGCCAAGATTACCGAGGGGAGACCCAGTACTTC. Encoded protein: CASSQDYRGETQYF. The rearrangement links TRBV14 to TRBJ2-5; perhaps TRBD2 as D (5 bases). The CDR3 length is 14 residues. The germline gives CDR1 SGHDN, CDR2 FVKESK. V lost 0 bases to trimming and J lost 5 bases, with 10 bases between them.

J is TRBJ1-1 and V is TRBV5-1; D is unresolved. Trimming left V 0 bases short and J 3 bases short, with 9 bases between. The CDR3 sequence is 14 residues long. The germline V gene has CDR1 SGHRS and CDR2 YFSETQ. The CDR3 is CASSLERAYTEAFF. The CDR3 bases are TGCGCCAGCAGCTTGGAGAGGGCGTACACTGAAGCTTTCTTT.

The V gene is TRBV6-1, the J gene TRBJ2-7; 10 bases fit TRBD1. V dropped 2 bases and J dropped 3; count of bases not matched to a gene: 7. Germline V gene lookup returns CDR1 MNHNS and CDR2 SASEGT. The CDR3 length is 16 residues. Here the CDR3 DNA reads TGTGCCAGCAGTGAAACCGGGACAGGGGTCCTCTACGAGCAGTACTTC. This encodes CASSETGTGVLYEQYF.

V usage is TRBV7-3 and J usage is TRBJ1-2; a possible D gene is TRBD1 (6 bases). The CDR3 spans 14 residues. Trimming took off 2 bases at V and 2 bases at J, with 9 bases between the two ends. Germline values: CDR1 SGHTA, CDR2 FQGTGA. The CDR3 is CASSLDGQNYGYTF. The CDR3 region has the DNA TGTGCCAGCAGCTTAGATGGACAGAACTATGGCTACACCTTC. Combining the CDR3 with reference TRBV7-3 and TRBJ1-2 gives the whole variable domain GAGVSQTPSNKVTEKGKYVELRCDPISGHTALYWYRQSLGQGPEFLIYFQGTGAADDSGLPNDRFFAVRPEGSVSTLKIQRTERGDSAVYLCASSLDGQNYGYTFGSGTRLTVV.

CDR3 protein: CASSLQGAGETQYF. As DNA, the CDR3 is TGTGCCAGCAGCTTGCAGGGGGCAGGAGAGACCCAGTACTTC. The rearrangement uses TRBV7-3 and TRBJ2-5; 8 bases agree with TRBD1. V shed 3 bases, J shed 4 bases, and the junction held 4 bases outside the gene matches. CDR1 is SGHTA, CDR2 FQGTGA, per germline. The CDR3 spans 14 residues.

The chain has TRBV2 and TRBJ2-7; tentative D call: TRBD2 (5 bases). There are 12 residues in the CDR3. Germline assignment: CDR1 SNHLY and CDR2 FYNNEI. Deletions cut 2 bases from V and 3 bases from J, with 5 bases between. CDR3 nucleotides: TGTGCCAGCAGTGAAAGCGGCTACGAGCAGTACTTC. Its protein product is CASSESGYEQYF.

The gene calls are TRBV6-5 and TRBJ1-6; perhaps TRBD1 as D (6 bases). The V and J ends lost 6 bases and 14 bases respectively, with 17 bases between them. The CDR3 runs 13 residues. Germline V gene sequence: CDR1 MNHEY, CDR2 SVGAGI. In DNA, the CDR3 is TGTGCCAGCAGCCCACGGACAGTTCTAACCCTCCACTTT. Translating gives CASSPRTVLTLHF.

The rearrangement links TRBV24-1 to TRBJ2-1; 9 bases match TRBD2. CDR3 length: 16 amino acids. The germline V gene encodes CDR1 KGHDR and CDR2 SFDVKD. V lost 3 bases to trimming and J lost 1 base; unmatched junction nucleotides: 3. The CDR3 spells CATSDVLAGSYNEQFF. CDR3 in DNA: TGTGCCACCAGTGATGTGCTAGCGGGGTCCTACAATGAGCAGTTCTTC.